Listed here are 2 T cell receptor beta chains from one sample, sequenced in a study of T-cell memory formation after mild COVID-19. TCRdb re-called the 5' RACE reads through MiXCR, storing one row per CDR3 protein. The sample carries roughly 610,000 distinct CDR3 sequences, roughly a sixth recorded once. The sample consisted of PBMCs or a T cell subset sorted from them (not recorded which). The receptors here all came from an adult woman who had mild COVID-19 (a few samples of this study predate the infection). Cell type and time point are not known.

This clonotype was seen a handful of times. The rearrangement uses TRBV7-6 and TRBJ2-3; tentatively, D is TRBD2 (5 bases). Trimming pared 5 bases from V and 3 bases from J, leaving 15 bases between. Looked up from germline, CDR1 is SGHVS and CDR2 is FNYEAQ. This CDR3 contains 15 residues. The CDR3 is CASSPASGGTDTQYF. In DNA, the CDR3 is TGTGCCAGCAGCCCCGCGAGCGGCGGTACAGATACGCAGTATTTT.

The chain has TRBV5-1 and TRBJ2-7; 9 bases line up with TRBD2. Germline V gene sequence: CDR1 SGHRS, CDR2 YFSETQ. This CDR3 spans 15 amino acids. V gave up 1 base and J gave up 2 bases; unmatched junction bases: 4. The CDR3 DNA is TGCGCCAGCAGCTTGACTAGCGGGTTTCCCTACGAGCAGTACTTC. Its protein is CASSLTSGFPYEQYF.